These T cell receptor beta chains were read from a single sample in a study of T cell repertoires in aging, cancer and after chemotherapy. TCRdb redid the calling of the multiplex PCR reads with MiXCR, one entry per CDR3 protein. The data contain about 13,000 distinct CDR3 sequences, about a quarter of them seen just once; the ten biggest clones take up about 50%. The sequenced sample was blood. These receptors were collected from a human donor in good health. Each CDR3 is given with its conserved first and last residue. D genes are given only for firm matches. Clone size, where shown, is once, few, many, or a class for clones that have expanded.

TRBD2	TRBV5-1	.	TRBJ2-2	TGCGCCAGCAGCGCCAGCGGGGGGATGGCCGGGGAGCTGTTTTTT	CASSASGGMAGELFF
TRBD1	TRBV28	.	TRBJ1-2	TGTGCCAGCAGTTCCTACACCGACAGGGTTGTCTACACCTTC	CASSSYTDRVVYTF
TRBD2	TRBV7-2	.	TRBJ2-7	TGTGCCAGCAGCTGGGTACTAGCGGGGGGGTACGAGCAGTACTTC	CASSWVLAGGYEQYF
.	TRBV6-1	few	TRBJ1-1	TGTGCCAGCAGTCCCAGGGGTGGCCACACTGAAGCTTTCTTT	CASSPRGGHTEAFF
.	TRBV15	many	TRBJ2-7	TGTGCCACCAGCAGGTCTCGGTCCTACGAGCAGTACTTC	CATSRSRSYEQYF
TRBD1	TRBV20-1	.	TRBJ2-1	TGCAGTGCCTACAGGGGTGTGAACAATGAGCAGTTCTTC	CSAYRGVNNEQFF
.	TRBV27	.	TRBJ1-3	TGTGCCAGCAGACCGCGGTGGGGAAACACCATATATTTT	CASRPRWGNTIYF
.	TRBV20-1	.	TRBJ2-2	TGCAGTGCTAGCCCCAGGGTTACCGGGGAGCTGTTTTTT	CSASPRVTGELFF
.	TRBV7-2	.	TRBJ2-1	TGTGCCAGCAGCTTCGTGGGGGGCTCCTACAATGAGCAGTTCTTC	CASSFVGGSYNEQFF
TRBD1	TRBV11-2	.	TRBJ2-3	TGTGCCAGCAGCCCCACCGGGACAGCACCTCAATCGCAGTATTTT	CASSPTGTAPQSQYF
.	TRBV14	.	TRBJ1-4	TGTGCCAGCAGCAGGGGGAGAAGTGAAAAACTGTTTTTT	CASSRGRSEKLFF
.	TRBV19	once	TRBJ2-3	TGTGCCAGTAGTGGACGCACAGATACGCAGTATTTT	CASSGRTDTQYF
.	TRBV7-3	.	TRBJ1-1	TGTGCCAGCAGCTTAGCAGGGATGGGCACTGAAGCTTTCTTT	CASSLAGMGTEAFF
.	TRBV19	.	TRBJ2-4	TGTGCCAGTAGTATTGGAGCCGGCACCCAGGACTTC	CASSIGAGTQDF
.	TRBV5-1	.	TRBJ2-1	TGCGCCAGCAGCTCGCTAACTAGTCCCGCATACAATGAGCAGTTCTTC	CASSSLTSPAYNEQFF
.	TRBV30	few	TRBJ1-6	TGTGCCTGGAGTGCAAGGAAGAGCTCCTATAATTCACCCCTCCACTTT	CAWSARKSSYNSPLHF
.	TRBV6-5	.	TRBJ2-1	TGTGCCAGCAGTCTCCGACCCACTAGGAGTGAAGACAATGAGCAGTTCTTC	CASSLRPTRSEDNEQFF
.	TRBV20-1	.	TRBJ2-3	TGCAGTCGTCCGCTCTCGGGCACAGATACGCAGTATTTT	CSRPLSGTDTQYF
TRBD1	TRBV25-1	few	TRBJ2-2	TGTGCCACCCTCCTCCGGGACAGGGGGCCCGGGGAGCTGTTTTTT	CATLLRDRGPGELFF
.	TRBV20-1	few	TRBJ2-1	TGCAGTGCTAGACGTCTCGGATACAATGAGCAGTTCTTC	CSARRLGYNEQFF
.	TRBV7-9	.	TRBJ2-5	TGTGCCAACAGCTTATCGTCAGAGACCCAGTACTTC	CANSLSSETQYF
.	TRBV12-3/TRBV12-4	.	TRBJ1-6	TGTGCCAGCAGATCGGGAACCTCCTATAATTCACCCCTCCACTTT	CASRSGTSYNSPLHF
.	TRBV20-1	.	TRBJ2-7	TGCAGTGCTAGAGATGGCGGGGGCCAGAGCTCCTACGAGCAGTACTTC	CSARDGGGQSSYEQYF
TRBD1	TRBV5-6	few	TRBJ1-1	TGTGCCAGCAGCTCCCCGGGACAGGGGGCTGCTGAAGCTTTCTTT	CASSSPGQGAAEAFF
TRBD2	TRBV28	few	TRBJ2-7	TGTGCCAGCTTGACTAGCGGGGTTTACGAGCAGTACTTC	CASLTSGVYEQYF
TRBD1	TRBV20-1	few	TRBJ1-1	TGCAGTGTCGGACAGGGGGGAAGCACTGAAGCTTTCTTT	CSVGQGGSTEAFF
.	TRBV10-1	.	TRBJ2-7	TGCGCCAGCAGTTGGGGGGACCCAACCTACGAGCAGTACTTC	CASSWGDPTYEQYF
.	TRBV6-2/TRBV6-3	.	TRBJ1-5	TGTGCCAGCAGTTACTCGATTGGGTACGAGCTAAATCAGCCCCAGCATTTT	CASSYSIGYELNQPQHF
TRBD1	TRBV12-3/TRBV12-4	.	TRBJ1-5	TGTGCCAGCAGTTTAGGGAGGACAGGGCCCAGCAATCAGCCCCAGCATTTT	CASSLGRTGPSNQPQHF
TRBD1	TRBV20-1	few	TRBJ1-6	TGCAGTGCGACCGATGGGGGGGACAGGGGTAGGAATTCACCCCTCCACTTT	CSATDGGDRGRNSPLHF
.	TRBV11-3	few	TRBJ2-2	TGTGCCAGCAGCTTAACCGGGGAGCTGTTTTTT	CASSLTGELFF
TRBD1	TRBV5-1	once	TRBJ2-2	TGCGCCAGCAGCTTGGACAGGACAGGGAACACCGGGGAGCTGTTTTTT	CASSLDRTGNTGELFF